This TCR beta chain was captured by sequencing in a study of naive and memory T cell subsets. V lost 3 bases, J lost 4 bases, and 10 bases lay in between. The CDR3 contains 13 residues. Germline V CDR1 and CDR2: MNHEY, SVGEGT. Blood and skin TCR RNA was reverse transcribed with alpha and beta constant primers. MiXCR, run by TCRdb on the 5' RACE reads, gives a single entry per CDR3 protein. Of 20,000 to 25,000 distinct CDR3 sequences listed, 4.2% are singletons. This clonotype was seen at least ten times. Whole-blood samples were less than 3 ml of peripheral blood from healthy adult volunteers. The gene calls are TRBV6-2 or TRBV6-3 and TRBJ2-7; no reliable D call. The TCR originated in a male donor in good health. The CDR3 sequence: CASSYWLGYEQYF. CDR3 coding DNA: TGTGCCAGCAGTTATTGGTTGGGTTACGAGCAGTACTTC.